Following are 23 T cell receptor beta chains from one sample sequenced in a study of cytomegalovirus exposure and HLA in healthy donors. PCR was performed using 60 Vbeta and 13 Jbeta primers. TCRdb's copy holds only in-frame clones and misses some; the assay was immunoSEQ multiplex PCR. The sample records under 200,000 clones, roughly 80% being singletons. Sequenced: PBMCs. The source is a woman between 18 and 30 years old in good health and CMV-seronegative.

The V and J genes are TRBV19 and TRBJ1-1; 7 nucleotides agree with TRBD1. Trimming removed 5 bases from V and 1 base from J; junction bases left unmatched: 4. This CDR3 spans 14 amino acids. CDR1 is LNHDA and CDR2 is SQIVND in the germline V gene (reference sequence). The CDR3 loop reads CASSGRDRNTEAFF. In DNA form, the CDR3 reads TGTGCCAGTAGTGGAAGGGACAGGAACACTGAAGCTTTCTTT.

The rearrangement uses TRBV28 and TRBJ1-2; 7 positions match TRBD1. The V segment lost 2 bases and the J segment 8 bases; nucleotides outside the gene matches: 14. The CDR3 extends over 16 amino acids. The germline V gene encodes CDR1 MDHEN and CDR2 SYDVKM. This CDR3 is CASSLTPDRARGGYTF. The DNA for the CDR3 is TGTGCCAGCAGTTTAACTCCTGACAGGGCACGGGGCGGCTACACCTTC.

This clone was detected only a few times. V is TRBV19 and J is TRBJ1-2; 8 nucleotides align to TRBD1. Germline CDR1 and CDR2: LNHDA and SQIVND (reference sequence). Unmatched junction bases numbered 25, after V lost 7 bases and J lost 6 bases. This CDR3 is 19 amino acids long. CDR3 sequence: CASNPGMSRTGSLTDGYTF. The DNA of the CDR3 is TGTGCCAGTAACCCCGGCATGAGTCGGACAGGGAGCCTTACTGATGGCTACACCTTC.

The chain joins TRBV7-2 to TRBJ2-7; unclear D gene. The V gene's germline CDR1 is SGHTA and CDR2 FQGNSA. This CDR3 has 12 amino acids. Deletions cut 5 bases from V and 0 bases from J, with 5 bases between. The CDR3 DNA reads TGTGCCAGCAGCGTGAGCTCCTACGAGCAGTACTTC. Its translation is CASSVSSYEQYF.

The J gene is TRBJ2-1, the V gene TRBV4-3; tentative D call: TRBD1 (6 bases). The CDR3 totals 16 residues. Germline CDR1 is LGHNA and CDR2 is YSLEER. Between the trimmed V and J ends, which lost 0 bases and 7 bases, there was a span of 16 bases. In DNA form, the CDR3 reads TGCGCCAGCAGCCAAGACAGAAGGGGGTGGGGGAATGAGCAGTTCTTC. It specifies CASSQDRRGWGNEQFF.

V gene TRBV6-5 combines with J gene TRBJ2-5; 11 positions match TRBD2. The J call may be mistaken, given a closer DNA end match to TRBJ2-7. Germline lookup yields CDR1 MNHEY and CDR2 SVGAGI. The CDR3 runs 14 residues. CDR3 DNA: TGTGCCAGCAGTTACCGACTAGCGGGAACCGAGCAGTACTTC. Protein sequence: CASSYRLAGTEQYF.

The chain links TRBV7-2 to TRBJ1-3; the match to TRBD1 covers 11 bases. Germline loops: CDR1 SGHTA, CDR2 FQGNSA. V shed 5 bases and J 1 base; nucleotides not matched to a gene: 7. This CDR3 region has 17 residues. The CDR3: CASSQGTGGSSGNTIYF. The CDR3 region has the DNA TGTGCCAGCAGCCAAGGGACAGGGGGGTCGTCTGGAAACACCATATATTTT.

V is TRBV9 and J is TRBJ2-1; 11 nucleotides align to TRBD1. V was pared by 3 bases and J by 2 bases, with 4 bases of the junction left unmatched. CDR3 length equals 16 residues. CDR1 SGDLS and CDR2 YYNGEE come from the germline V gene. Here the CDR3 DNA reads TGTGCCAGCAGCGAGGGGACAGGGGGTCCCTACAATGAGCAGTTCTTC. Protein: CASSEGTGGPYNEQFF.

The V gene is TRBV5-4, the J gene TRBJ2-1, with TRBD1 matching 8 bases. This CDR3 contains 15 residues. With V trimmed by 2 bases and J by 5 bases, 6 bases remained unmatched. Germline CDR1 SGHNT, CDR2 YYREEE (reference sequence). This CDR3 is CASSFSPGGHNEQFF. The CDR3 DNA reads TGTGCCAGCAGCTTTTCCCCAGGGGGCCACAATGAGCAGTTCTTC.

The J gene is TRBJ2-2, the V gene TRBV7-2, with 8 bases fitting TRBD1. Germline CDR1 SGHTA, CDR2 FQGNSA. Trimming removed 3 bases from V and 4 bases from J; junction bases left unmatched: 7. The CDR3 sequence is 16 residues long. CDR3 nucleotides: TGTGCCAGCAGCTTCGGACAGGGTGGCGGCACCGGGGAGCTGTTTTTT. It encodes CASSFGQGGGTGELFF. The full variable domain, rest sourced from reference TRBV7-2 and TRBJ2-2, is GAGVSQSPSNKVTEKGKDVELRCDPISGHTALYWYRQSLGQGLEFLIYFQGNSAPDKSGLPSDRFSAERTGGSVSTLTIQRTQQEDSAVYLCASSFGQGGGTGELFFGEGSRLTVL.

This clone was detected a few times. This chain uses TRBV6-6 with TRBJ1-1; the D gene is possibly TRBD1 (6 bases). Germline V gene data show CDR1 as MNHNY and CDR2 as SVGAGI (reference sequence). CDR3 length equals 14 residues. Trimming removed 6 bases at V and 0 bases at J, with 11 bases between. The CDR3 coding sequence is TGTGCCAGCAGATGGGACACTTTGAACACTGAAGCTTTCTTT. Translated: CASRWDTLNTEAFF.

The chain recombines TRBV5-1 with TRBJ2-1; 8 nucleotides agree with TRBD1. Germline CDR1 and CDR2: SGHRS and YFSETQ. The V gene end was trimmed by 4 bases and the J gene end by 5 bases; junction bases not matched to a gene: 5. The CDR3 covers 14 residues. The CDR3 sequence is CASSADRENNEQFF. CDR3 nucleotides: TGCGCCAGCAGCGCGGACAGGGAGAACAATGAGCAGTTCTTC.

The chain uses TRBV27 and TRBJ2-7; D is possibly TRBD1 (6 bases). Trimming shortened V by 3 bases and J by 1 base, and 13 bases separated the two germline ends. From germline, CDR1 is MNHEY and CDR2 SMNVEV (reference sequence). CDR3 length equals 15 residues. CDR3 loop: CASSFEAGESYEQYF. The CDR3, as DNA: TGTGCCAGCAGTTTTGAGGCAGGGGAGTCCTACGAGCAGTACTTC.

The chain couples TRBV7-2 to TRBJ2-7; D ambiguous. CDR1 SGHTA and CDR2 FQGNSA come from the germline V gene. This CDR3 region has 13 residues. Trimming removed 5 bases at V and 3 bases at J, with 11 bases between. CDR3 coding DNA: TGTGCCAGCAGCCCCTATGGAGACTACGAGCAGTACTTC. Encoded protein: CASSPYGDYEQYF.

CDR3 nucleotides: TGCGCCAGCAGCCCCCGGGACAGGGTGGGTTCACCCCTCCACTTT. Amino acid sequence: CASSPRDRVGSPLHF. V is TRBV4-1 and J is TRBJ1-6; 9 bases map to TRBD1. Germline CDR1 and CDR2: MGHRA and YSYEKL. Trimming cost V 4 bases and J 9 bases; bases outside gene matches: 7. CDR3 length equals 15 residues.

The rearrangement links TRBV9 to TRBJ2-2; TRBD2 is a possible D gene (6 bases). V lost 0 bases, J lost 4 bases, and 7 bases lay in between. The V gene's germline CDR1 is SGDLS and CDR2 YYNGEE. There are 14 residues in the CDR3. DNA of the CDR3: TGTGCCAGCAGCGTAGTGGAGGGCACCGGGGAGCTGTTTTTT. As protein: CASSVVEGTGELFF.

A word on this clone: The junction differs from germline at one of its ends, possibly a read error. The chain employs TRBV5-1 and TRBJ2-7, with 11 bases that match TRBD1. This CDR3 contains 14 residues. The germline CDR1 and CDR2 sequences are SGHRS and YFSETQ. For the CDR3, the DNA is TGCGCCAGCAGCCAGGGAGGGACAGGGACAGGGGGGCTCTTC. It codes for CASSQGGTGTGGLF.

Only a few counts were recorded for this clone. The V call is TRBV5-1, the J call TRBJ1-4; D unresolved. Germline V gene sequence: CDR1 SGHRS, CDR2 YFSETQ. The CDR3 contains 12 residues. V lost 7 bases, J lost 8 bases, and 12 bases lay in between. The CDR3 nucleotides read TGCGCCAGCTCCCCCGGGAACGAAAAACTGTTTTTT. Residues: CASSPGNEKLFF.

The chain carries TRBV7-2 and TRBJ1-3, with unresolved D. This CDR3 has 14 amino acids. CDR1 is SGHTA, CDR2 FQGNSA, per germline. Trimming removed 3 bases at V and 0 bases at J, with 6 bases between. The CDR3 DNA reads TGTGCCAGCAGCTTTGCAGGCTCTGGAAACACCATATATTTT. This translates into CASSFAGSGNTIYF.

This chain connects TRBV12-5 to TRBJ2-1; TRBD2 matches at 12 bases. The CDR3 loop spans 15 amino acids. The trim removed 6 bases at V and 7 bases at J, leaving 7 bases unmatched. The germline V gene has CDR1 LGHNT and CDR2 FRNRAP. The CDR3 bases are TGTGCTAGTGGCTTCGGGACTAGCGGGCAGAATGAGCAGTTCTTC. The encoded protein is CASGFGTSGQNEQFF.

The chain employs TRBV7-9 and TRBJ1-4; D is possibly TRBD1 (6 bases). The germline V gene has CDR1 SEHNR and CDR2 FQNEAQ (reference sequence). There are 16 residues in the CDR3. V lost 0 bases to trimming and J lost 7 bases, with 15 bases between them. The CDR3 here is CASSLARDAGAEKLFF. The CDR3 DNA reads as TGTGCCAGCAGCTTAGCCAGGGATGCAGGGGCTGAAAAACTGTTTTTT.

The chain is built from TRBV5-6 and TRBJ1-2; a possible D gene is TRBD1 (5 bases). This CDR3 region has 14 residues. Trimming stripped 5 bases from V and 8 bases from J, with 19 bases between. The germline V gene has CDR1 SGHDT and CDR2 YYEEEE. CDR3 amino acids: CASSSGVGSSGYTF. The CDR3, as DNA: TGTGCCAGCAGTTCGGGGGTGGGGAGTAGCGGCTACACCTTC.

This chain joins TRBV10-3 and TRBJ2-7, with 11 nucleotides matching TRBD2. J was trimmed by 4 bases and V by 10 bases; bases with no gene match: 3. Germline V gene data show CDR1 as ENHRY and CDR2 as SYGVKD. This CDR3 contains 12 residues. CDR3 nucleotides: TGTGCCACGGGACTAGCGGAGTACGAGCAGTACTTC. Translating it yields CATGLAEYEQYF.